The clone carrying this T cell receptor (beta chain) was counted only a few times. Using its own MiXCR run on the 5' RACE reads, TCRdb lists one record per CDR3 protein. The table has some 550,000 distinct CDR3 sequences, over 15% seen once. The record originates from a study of T cells after yellow fever vaccination. Study as a whole: With SMART-Seq v4 Ultra Low Input, the fractions containing low cell numbers were prepared.

Germline-derived CDR1 and CDR2 are DFQATT and SNEGSKA (reference sequence). The V end was cut by 3 bases, the J end by 2 bases, with 15 bases between. This CDR3 is built from 15 residues. The J gene is TRBJ2-3, the V gene TRBV20-1; TRBD1 or TRBD2 may be the D gene (5 bases each). This sequence originates from a man aged 25 to 45 who received the YFV17D yellow fever vaccine. Sequencing used PBMCs, obtained 15 days after the yellow fever booster vaccination. The CDR3 here is CSASAGGSFTDTQYF. In nucleotides, the CDR3 is TGCAGTGCTAGTGCTGGGGGTTCCTTCACAGATACGCAGTATTTT.